Here is one TCR beta chain with its context. The data derive from a study of radiotherapy plus CTLA-4 blockade in lung cancer. The CDR3 is made up of 15 amino acids. The junction had 3 bases not matched to a gene; V was cut back by 4 bases and J by 5 bases. Germline CDR1 and CDR2: SGHTA and FQGNSA. Some clones are missing from TCRdb's copy, which holds only in-frame ones; the method was immunoSEQ multiplex PCR. This sample yields around 26,000 clones, of which approximately 70% are seen a single time; roughly 3.5% belongs to the top ten. The receptor was derived from a human donor with non-small cell lung cancer who had stable disease on radiotherapy plus ipilimumab. The chain couples TRBV7-2 to TRBJ2-1, with TRBD2 identical over 12 bases. This material consisted of peripheral blood, taken from a patient treated with radiotherapy plus ipilimumab. CDR3 loop: CASSYLAGGNNEQFF. CDR3 DNA: TGTGCCAGCAGCTACCTAGCGGGAGGGAACAATGAGCAGTTCTTC. The whole variable domain, filled in from reference TRBV7-2 and TRBJ2-1, reads GAGVSQSPSNKVTEKGKDVELRCDPISGHTALYWYRQSLGQGLEFLIYFQGNSAPDKSGLPSDRFSAERTGGSVSTLTIQRTQQEDSAVYLCASSYLAGGNNEQFFGPGTRLTVL.